Shown below are 29 T cell receptor beta chains from a single sample sequenced in a study of shared clonotypes between healthy human individuals. CD8 cells regarded as naive lacked CD45RO, were positively chosen for CCR7, and omitted terminally differentiated effector memory CD45RA+ cells. The assay was immunoSEQ multiplex PCR, and TCRdb's table has in-frame clones only and misses some. The profile covers about 2.1 million clones, with about 93% appearing a single time and 1.5% to 2% taken by the ten largest. Sequencing used naive CD8+ T cells from PBMCs. These receptors were taken from a man in his late teens or twenties in good health. Some clones in this sample may be carry-over from other donors' samples.

Concerning this clone: Sequence at one end of the junction differs from germline and may be a read error. The chain has TRBV7-2 and TRBJ2-5, with D perhaps assigned TRBD1 or TRBD2 (5 bases each). CDR3 length: 11 amino acids. Looked up from germline, CDR1 is SGHTA and CDR2 is FQGNSA. CDR3: CASSSGTPPDF. CDR3 sequence (DNA): TGTGCCAGCAGCTCTGGGACGCCCCCAGACTTC.

The chain has TRBV6-5 and TRBJ2-7, with TRBD2 identical over 7 bases. The germline CDR1 and CDR2 sequences are MNHEY and SVGAGI. This CDR3 comprises 14 residues. The J segment lost 3 bases and the V segment lost 2 bases, leaving 4 bases of the junction unmatched. The CDR3 protein is CASSYGGDFYEQYF. The CDR3 coding sequence is TGTGCCAGCAGTTACGGGGGGGACTTCTACGAGCAGTACTTC.

The rearrangement joins TRBV11-2 to TRBJ2-5; tentatively, D is TRBD1 (6 bases). The CDR3 loop spans 16 amino acids. Germline-derived CDR1 and CDR2 are SGHAT and FQNNGV. Trimming removed 6 bases at V and 1 base at J, with 18 bases between. CDR3 amino acids: CASRLRGMQIQETQYF. The CDR3, as DNA: TGTGCCAGCAGACTGAGGGGGATGCAAATCCAAGAGACCCAGTACTTC. Full variable domain (remainder filled in from reference TRBV11-2 and TRBJ2-5): EAGVAQSPRYKIIEKRQSVAFWCNPISGHATLYWYQQILGQGPKLLIQFQNNGVVDDSQLPKDRFSAERLKGVDSTLKIQPAKLEDSAVYLCASRLRGMQIQETQYFGPGTRLLVL.

The rearrangement joins TRBV7-9 to TRBJ1-1; D ambiguous. The V gene lost 5 bases and the J gene lost 6 bases, with 19 bases spanning the gap. There are 15 residues in the CDR3. Germline V lookup: CDR1 SEHNR, CDR2 FQNEAQ (reference sequence). CDR3 in amino acids: CASSLNDRFHPEAFF. CDR3 DNA sequence: TGTGCCAGCAGCCTAAACGATAGGTTCCACCCTGAAGCTTTCTTT.

J is TRBJ2-7 and V is TRBV27, with TRBD2 as a possible D gene (5 bases). CDR1 MNHEY and CDR2 SMNVEV come from the germline V gene (reference sequence). The CDR3 has 13 amino acids. Trimming shortened V by 8 bases and J by 2 bases, and 13 bases separated the two germline ends. CDR3 protein: CASAFRGAYEQYF. CDR3 DNA sequence: TGTGCCAGCGCCTTCCGGGGTGCCTACGAGCAGTACTTC.

The chain carries TRBV29-1 and TRBJ2-7; 10 bases align to TRBD1. The CDR3 totals 13 residues. The V gene end was trimmed by 7 bases and the J gene end by 6 bases; junction bases not matched to a gene: 9. CDR1 is SQVTM and CDR2 is ANQGSEA in the germline V gene. The CDR3 sequence is CSGRSGQGSEQYF. The CDR3 DNA reads TGCAGCGGTCGTTCGGGACAGGGGTCCGAGCAGTACTTC.

The CDR3 DNA reads as TGTGCCAGCAGCGAGGGCAGGGGGGACGGCTACACCTTC. It yields the protein CASSEGRGDGYTF. The chain employs TRBV6-1 and TRBJ1-2, with 7 positions matching TRBD1. The germline V gene has CDR1 MNHNS and CDR2 SASEGT. V was clipped by 6 bases and J by 8 bases; unmatched bases: 9. The CDR3 spans 13 residues.

In its sample, this clone was seen once. The CDR3 bases are TGTGCCAGCAGCGCACAACTCAGCAATCAGCCCCAGCATTTT. Its protein is CASSAQLSNQPQHF. The chain employs TRBV9 and TRBJ1-5; D ambiguous. The CDR3 covers 14 residues. Germline V lookup: CDR1 SGDLS, CDR2 YYNGEE. V lost 3 bases to trimming and J lost 1 base, with 8 bases between them. Together with reference TRBV9 and TRBJ1-5, the CDR3 gives the full variable domain: DSGVTQTPKHLITATGQRVTLRCSPRSGDLSVYWYQQSLDQGLQFLIQYYNGEERAKGNILERFSAQQFPDLHSELNLSSLELGDSALYFCASSAQLSNQPQHFGDGTRLSIL.

This clone appeared a few times. This rearrangement joins TRBV7-9 to TRBJ1-4; D is perhaps TRBD1 (6 bases). Germline V gives CDR1 SEHNR, CDR2 FQNEAQ (reference sequence). With 2 bases removed from V and 6 bases from J, the gap between germline ends came to 13 bases. This CDR3 comprises 15 residues. The CDR3 sequence: CASSLILGAHEKLFF. The CDR3 nucleotides read TGTGCCAGCAGCTTAATCTTGGGGGCGCATGAAAAACTGTTTTTT.

This chain uses TRBV30 with TRBJ1-1; maybe TRBD1 (5 bases). CDR3 length: 13 residues. In germline, CDR1 is GTSNPN, CDR2 SVGIG (reference sequence). Trimming shortened V by 0 bases and J by 7 bases, and 12 bases separated the two germline ends. The CDR3 sequence is CAWSVQGEDEAFF. The CDR3 DNA sequence: TGTGCCTGGAGTGTACAAGGGGAGGATGAAGCTTTCTTT.

V is TRBV5-6 and J is TRBJ1-5; maybe TRBD1 (5 bases). The ends were cut back, 4 bases at V and 4 bases at J, with 15 bases in the middle. CDR1 and CDR2 from the germline V gene are SGHDT and YYEEEE. The CDR3 has 15 residues. In DNA, the CDR3 is TGTGCCAGCAGCAGCAGGGACGCCGGGAATCAGCCCCAGCATTTT. Translating gives CASSSRDAGNQPQHF.

The chain joins TRBV29-1 to TRBJ1-1, with D unclear. The germline V gene encodes CDR1 SQVTM and CDR2 ANQGSEA. CDR3 size: 13 residues. Trimming shortened V by 3 bases and J by 1 base, and 9 bases separated the two germline ends. The chain's CDR3 is CSVEGARNTEAFF. CDR3 bases: TGCAGCGTTGAGGGTGCCAGGAACACTGAAGCTTTCTTT. The full variable domain, with the rest looked up from reference TRBV29-1 and TRBJ1-1, is SAVISQKPSRDICQRGTSLTIQCQVDSQVTMMFWYRQQPGQSLTLIATANQGSEATYESGFVIDKFPISRPNLTFSTLTVSNMSPEDSSIYLCSVEGARNTEAFFGQGTRLTVV.

V usage is TRBV27 and J usage is TRBJ2-7; D is perhaps TRBD2 (5 bases). Germline V gives CDR1 MNHEY, CDR2 SMNVEV (reference sequence). The CDR3 loop spans 18 amino acids. V was clipped by 5 bases and J by 4 bases, with 27 bases between them. The chain's CDR3 is CASSPSESRLPIIYEQYF. CDR3 DNA sequence: TGTGCCAGCAGTCCATCAGAGAGCCGACTACCAATAATTTACGAGCAGTACTTC.

The V and J genes are TRBV5-1 and TRBJ2-3; 10 bases map to TRBD1. Losses at the gene ends were 4 bases for V and 4 bases for J; bases not matched to a gene: 6. The germline V gene has CDR1 SGHRS and CDR2 YFSETQ. The CDR3 is 15 amino acids. The DNA of the CDR3 is TGCGCCAGCAGCCCTGACAGGGGGCGTCCAGATACGCAGTATTTT. Protein product: CASSPDRGRPDTQYF.

The chain links TRBV28 to TRBJ2-1; tentatively, D is TRBD1 (6 bases). V was cut by 6 bases and J by 0 bases, with 15 bases left in between. The CDR3 runs 16 residues. Germline V gives CDR1 MDHEN, CDR2 SYDVKM. This CDR3 is CASRLNRESSYNEQFF. CDR3 nucleotides: TGTGCCAGCAGACTAAACAGGGAGAGCTCCTACAATGAGCAGTTCTTC.

This chain uses TRBV10-1 with TRBJ2-3, with 10 bases fitting TRBD2. This CDR3 comprises 16 residues. Germline CDR1 reads WNHNN; CDR2 reads SYGVQD (reference sequence). J was trimmed by 6 bases and V by 3 bases; bases with no gene match: 9. The CDR3 coding sequence is TGCGCCAGCAGTGAAGGAGCGGGAGGGCTGCTGGATACGCAGTATTTT. This gives the protein CASSEGAGGLLDTQYF.

The chain joins TRBV5-5 to TRBJ2-1; 11 nucleotides agree with TRBD2. The V and J ends lost 4 bases and 4 bases, in that order; junction bases with no gene match: 10. The CDR3 contains 17 residues. Germline V lookup: CDR1 SGHKS, CDR2 YYEKEE (reference sequence). The CDR3 bases are TGTGCCAGCAGCGCCGAGTTGGGACTAGCGGTTTACAATGAGCAGTTCTTC. It specifies CASSAELGLAVYNEQFF.

The chain combines TRBV7-9 with TRBJ2-1; no firm D call. The V end was cut by 1 base, the J end by 2 bases, with 12 bases between. The CDR3 is 16 amino acids. CDR1 and CDR2 from the germline V gene are SEHNR and FQNEAQ (reference sequence). The CDR3 bases are TGTGCCAGCAGCTTAGTCCTGGGCAGAACCTACAATGAGCAGTTCTTC. Protein product: CASSLVLGRTYNEQFF.

This rearrangement joins TRBV11-1 to TRBJ2-1; D uncertain. Trimming pared 5 bases from V and 2 bases from J, leaving 13 bases between. Germline values: CDR1 SGHAT, CDR2 FQDESV (reference sequence). CDR3 size: 15 residues. In DNA form, the CDR3 reads TGTGCCAGCAGCCCCGACTTCCGAGCCTACAATGAGCAGTTCTTC. Protein: CASSPDFRAYNEQFF.

The V call is TRBV7-2, the J call TRBJ2-7; 14 bases agree with TRBD2. J lost 9 bases, V lost 3 bases, and 1 base had no gene match. CDR3 length: 13 amino acids. Germline V gene data show CDR1 as SGHTA and CDR2 as FQGNSA. This CDR3 is CASSFGTSGRQYF. The CDR3, as DNA: TGTGCCAGCAGCTTTGGGACTAGCGGGAGGCAGTACTTC. Based on the CDR3 plus reference TRBV7-2 and TRBJ2-7, the full variable domain is GAGVSQSPSNKVTEKGKDVELRCDPISGHTALYWYRQSLGQGLEFLIYFQGNSAPDKSGLPSDRFSAERTGGSVSTLTIQRTQQEDSAVYLCASSFGTSGRQYFGPGTRLTVT.

In this sample, this clone turned up once. This sequence joins TRBV7-6 and TRBJ2-6; the D is unclear. Germline V gene sequence: CDR1 SGHVS, CDR2 FNYEAQ. V lost 3 bases to trimming and J lost 1 base, with 13 bases between them. The length of the CDR3 is 17 residues. CDR3 coding DNA: TGTGCCAGCAGCTTGGATCACAGCCTTTCTGGGGCCAACGTCCTGACTTTC. Translation: CASSLDHSLSGANVLTF.

The genes are TRBV6-1 and TRBJ2-7; 7 nucleotides match TRBD1. The CDR3 length is 15 residues. Germline CDR1 reads MNHNS; CDR2 reads SASEGT. V lost 1 base and J lost 3; bases outside the gene matches: 6. The CDR3, as DNA: TGTGCCAGCAGTGAAGTGACAGGGATCGTCTACGAGCAGTACTTC. The encoded protein is CASSEVTGIVYEQYF.

The chain uses TRBV7-3 and TRBJ2-1; 9 bases line up with TRBD1. Germline V lookup: CDR1 SGHTA, CDR2 FQGTGA. The trim removed 3 bases at V and 8 bases at J, leaving 5 bases unmatched. The CDR3 contains 14 residues. The CDR3 DNA reads TGTGCCAGCAGCTTTGGGACAGGGAGGGATGAGCAGTTCTTC. It is translated as CASSFGTGRDEQFF.

The chain couples TRBV4-3 to TRBJ2-1; TRBD2 agrees at 9 bases. Germline V gene sequence: CDR1 LGHNA, CDR2 YSLEER. This CDR3 spans 16 amino acids. After removal of 1 base from V and 2 bases from J, the junction contained 3 bases not matched to a gene. DNA of the CDR3: TGCGCCAGCAGCCAAGTACCTAGCGGGACCTACAATGAGCAGTTCTTC. It is translated as CASSQVPSGTYNEQFF.

V and J are TRBV4-1 and TRBJ2-7; D is uncertain. Trimming cost V 2 bases and J 0 bases, with 14 bases left between them. In germline, CDR1 is MGHRA, CDR2 YSYEKL. CDR3 size: 16 residues. The DNA for the CDR3 is TGCGCCAGCAGCCAAAACCGGGCAGAGAGCTCCTACGAGCAGTACTTC. Translation: CASSQNRAESSYEQYF.

V gene TRBV7-8 combines with J gene TRBJ2-1, with 7 bases identical to TRBD1. CDR1 and CDR2 (germline): SGHVS, FQNEAQ. The CDR3 covers 15 residues. The ends lost 4 bases at V and 3 bases at J; junction bases unmatched: 6. The CDR3 reads CASSSDRAVYNEQFF. CDR3 sequence (DNA): TGTGCCAGCAGCTCAGACAGGGCTGTCTACAATGAGCAGTTCTTC.

This chain joins TRBV28 and TRBJ2-5; 10 nucleotides align to TRBD1. The CDR3 runs 17 residues. V lost 7 bases and J lost 2; bases outside the gene matches: 13. The germline V gene encodes CDR1 MDHEN and CDR2 SYDVKM. The CDR3 DNA follows: TGTGCCAGCACCCCACCTGTCGGGACAGGGGAACAAGAGACCCAGTACTTC. This gives the protein CASTPPVGTGEQETQYF.

The rearrangement links TRBV28 to TRBJ1-3, with a possible D match to TRBD1 (6 bases). This CDR3 contains 14 residues. In germline, CDR1 is MDHEN, CDR2 SYDVKM. V was trimmed by 2 bases and J by 9 bases, leaving 14 bases between them. CDR3 in amino acids: CASSLRGQGGTIYF. DNA of the CDR3: TGTGCCAGCAGTTTAAGAGGGCAAGGGGGCACCATATATTTT.

This sequence joins TRBV18 and TRBJ2-4, with D perhaps TRBD1 (5 bases). The germline V gene has CDR1 KGHSH and CDR2 LQKENI. V was pared by 2 bases and J by 2 bases, with 19 bases between. The CDR3 has 18 amino acids. CDR3 region: CASSPYGAENTPKNIQYF. CDR3 coding DNA: TGTGCCAGCTCACCATATGGGGCGGAGAATACCCCCAAAAACATTCAGTACTTC.